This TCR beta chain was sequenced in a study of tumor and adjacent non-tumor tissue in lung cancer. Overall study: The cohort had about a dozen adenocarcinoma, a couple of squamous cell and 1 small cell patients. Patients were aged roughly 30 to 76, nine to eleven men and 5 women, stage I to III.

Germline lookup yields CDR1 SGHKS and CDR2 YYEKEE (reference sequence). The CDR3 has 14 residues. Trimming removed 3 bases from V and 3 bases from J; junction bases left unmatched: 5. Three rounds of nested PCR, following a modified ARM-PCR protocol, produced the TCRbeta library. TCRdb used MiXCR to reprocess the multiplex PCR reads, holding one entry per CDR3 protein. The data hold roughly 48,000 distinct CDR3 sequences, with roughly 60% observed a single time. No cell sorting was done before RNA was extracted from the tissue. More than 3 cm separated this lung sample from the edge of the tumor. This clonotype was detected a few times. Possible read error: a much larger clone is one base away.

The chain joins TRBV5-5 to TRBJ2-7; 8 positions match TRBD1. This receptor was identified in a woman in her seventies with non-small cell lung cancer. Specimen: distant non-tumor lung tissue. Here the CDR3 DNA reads TGTGCCAGCAGCTCGGACAGGGCTAACTACGAGCAGTACTTC. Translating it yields CASSSDRANYEQYF. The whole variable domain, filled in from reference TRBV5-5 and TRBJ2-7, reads DAGVTQSPTHLIKTRGQQVTLRCSPISGHKSVSWYQQVLGQGPQFIFQYYEKEERGRGNFPDRFSARQFPNYSSELNVNALLLGDSALYLCASSSDRANYEQYFGPGTRLTVT.